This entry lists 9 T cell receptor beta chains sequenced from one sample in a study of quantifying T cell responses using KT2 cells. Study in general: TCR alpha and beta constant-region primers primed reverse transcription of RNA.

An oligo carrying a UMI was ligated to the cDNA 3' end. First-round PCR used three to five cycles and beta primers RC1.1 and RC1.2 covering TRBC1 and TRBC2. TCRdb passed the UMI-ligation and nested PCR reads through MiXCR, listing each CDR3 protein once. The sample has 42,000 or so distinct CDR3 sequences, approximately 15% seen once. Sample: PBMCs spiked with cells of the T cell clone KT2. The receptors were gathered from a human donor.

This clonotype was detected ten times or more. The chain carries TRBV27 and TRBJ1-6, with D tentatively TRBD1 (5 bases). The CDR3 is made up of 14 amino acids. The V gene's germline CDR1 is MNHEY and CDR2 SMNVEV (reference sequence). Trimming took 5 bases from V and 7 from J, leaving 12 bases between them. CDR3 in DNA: TGTGCCAGCAGTGCGTGGACAACGAATTCACCCCTCCACTTT. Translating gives CASSAWTTNSPLHF.

CDR3 coding DNA: TGTGCCAGCAGCTCAGGGAGCTCCTACGAGCAGTACTTC. Translation gives CASSSGSSYEQYF. This sequence joins TRBV13 and TRBJ2-7, with D possibly being TRBD1 or TRBD2 (5 bases each). The ends were cut back, 4 bases at V and 0 bases at J, with 7 bases in the middle. In germline, CDR1 is PRHDT, CDR2 FYEKMQ (reference sequence). This CDR3 is 13 amino acids long.

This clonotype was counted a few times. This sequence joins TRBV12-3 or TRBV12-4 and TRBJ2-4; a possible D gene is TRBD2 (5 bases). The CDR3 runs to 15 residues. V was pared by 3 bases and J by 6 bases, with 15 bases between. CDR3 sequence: CASSFSSSFGNIQYF. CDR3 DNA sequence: TGTGCCAGCAGTTTCTCTAGCTCTTTCGGAAACATTCAGTACTTC.

The CDR3 loop is CSARSGSHYGYTF. The CDR3 DNA reads as TGCAGTGCTAGATCTGGAAGTCACTATGGCTACACCTTC. The chain joins TRBV20-1 to TRBJ1-2, with D unresolved. Trimming pared 2 bases from V and 3 bases from J, leaving 10 bases between. The CDR3 runs 13 residues. The V gene's germline CDR1 is DFQATT and CDR2 SNEGSKA (reference sequence).

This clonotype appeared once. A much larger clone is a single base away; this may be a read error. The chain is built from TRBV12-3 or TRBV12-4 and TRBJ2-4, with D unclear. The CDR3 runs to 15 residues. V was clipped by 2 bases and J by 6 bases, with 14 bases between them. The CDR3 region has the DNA TGTGCCAGCAGTTTAAACTATAAGGGTGGAAACATTCAGTACTTC. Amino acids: CASSLNYKGGNIQYF.

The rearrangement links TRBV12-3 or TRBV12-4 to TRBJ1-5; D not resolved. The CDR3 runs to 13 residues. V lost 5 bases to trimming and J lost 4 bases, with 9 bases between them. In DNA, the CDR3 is TGTGCCAGCAGTCCATCACCGAATCAGCCCCAGCATTTT. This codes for CASSPSPNQPQHF.

The CDR3 region has the DNA TGTGCCTGGAGTGGTGGGGCCGAGCAGTACTTC. This encodes CAWSGGAEQYF. The chain carries TRBV30 and TRBJ2-7, with TRBD1 as a possible D gene (5 bases). The CDR3 sequence is 11 residues long. Trimming pared 1 base from V and 6 bases from J, leaving 7 bases between. CDR1 is GTSNPN, CDR2 SVGIG, per germline (reference sequence). Using reference TRBV30 and TRBJ2-7 for the parts outside the CDR3, the full variable domain is SQTIHQWPATLVQPVGSPLSLECTVEGTSNPNLYWYRQAAGRGLQLLFYSVGIGQISSEVPQNLSASRPQDRQFILSSKKLLLSDSGFYLCAWSGGAEQYFGPGTRLTVT.

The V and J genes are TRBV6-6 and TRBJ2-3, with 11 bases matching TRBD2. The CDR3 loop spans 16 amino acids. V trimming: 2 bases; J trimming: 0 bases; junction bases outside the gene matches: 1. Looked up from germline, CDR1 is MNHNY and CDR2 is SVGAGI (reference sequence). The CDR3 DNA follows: TGTGCCAGCAGTTACGGGACTAGCGGTAGCACAGATACGCAGTATTTT. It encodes CASSYGTSGSTDTQYF.

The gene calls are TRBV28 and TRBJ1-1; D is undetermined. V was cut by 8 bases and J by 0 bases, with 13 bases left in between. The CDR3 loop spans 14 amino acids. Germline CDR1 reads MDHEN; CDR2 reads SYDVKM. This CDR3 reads CASHSVGMNTEAFF. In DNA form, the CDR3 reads TGTGCCAGCCATTCCGTCGGAATGAACACTGAAGCTTTCTTT.